The 5 T cell receptor beta chains below all came from one sample that was sequenced in a study of T cells after yellow fever vaccination. One entry per CDR3 protein, called by TCRdb with MiXCR from the 5' RACE reads. The profile covers a few hundred thousand distinct CDR3 sequences, with almost 4% appearing a single time and 20% to 25% taken by the ten largest. This specimen was PBMCs, taken 5 days after the yellow fever booster vaccination. These receptors were taken from a man between 18 and 29 years old who received the YFV17D yellow fever vaccine.

The chain employs TRBV7-2 and TRBJ1-1; no reliable D call. The ends were cut back, 5 bases at V and 7 bases at J, with 17 bases in the middle. The CDR3 is 14 residues long. The germline gives CDR1 SGHTA, CDR2 FQGNSA. The CDR3 region is CASSPRVGANEAFF. In DNA, the CDR3 is TGTGCCAGCAGCCCAAGGGTGGGCGCTAATGAAGCTTTCTTT.

The chain combines TRBV24-1 with TRBJ1-4; a weak D match, TRBD1 (5 bases). V was pared by 3 bases and J by 8 bases, with 15 bases between. The CDR3 contains 15 residues. The V gene's germline CDR1 is KGHDR and CDR2 SFDVKD. As DNA, the CDR3 is TGTGCCACCAGTGATCCCATGGGGGGAGACGAAAAACTGTTTTTT. Its translation is CATSDPMGGDEKLFF.

This clonotype was detected many times. The chain uses TRBV11-2 and TRBJ1-6; D remains ambiguous. CDR3 length: 15 residues. Trimming pared 1 base from V and 8 bases from J, leaving 12 bases between. Per germline, CDR1 SGHAT and CDR2 FQNNGV. The CDR3 is CASSLGWFGDSPLHF. The CDR3 DNA reads as TGTGCCAGCAGCTTAGGGTGGTTCGGTGATTCACCCCTCCACTTT.

This clonotype showed up many times. CDR3 coding DNA: TGCAGTGCTAGGTTGACAGGGGTTAGCAATCAGCCCCAGCATTTT. It specifies CSARLTGVSNQPQHF. The chain employs TRBV20-1 and TRBJ1-5; TRBD1 matches 8 bases. Germline CDR1 reads DFQATT; CDR2 reads SNEGSKA (reference sequence). Unmatched junction bases numbered 4, after V lost 3 bases and J lost 0 bases. CDR3 length: 15 amino acids.

This clonotype was seen repeatedly, ten times or more. The chain links TRBV20-1 to TRBJ2-3, with 9 positions matching TRBD2. In germline, CDR1 is DFQATT, CDR2 SNEGSKA (reference sequence). The trim removed 0 bases at V and 1 base at J, leaving 5 bases unmatched. The CDR3 sequence is 16 residues long. CDR3 sequence: CSAREGRGGGTDTQYF. CDR3 sequence (DNA): TGCAGTGCTAGAGAAGGGCGGGGGGGCGGCACAGATACGCAGTATTTT.